One and the same sample provided the 26 T cell receptor beta chains below, sequenced in a study of blood T cell repertoires in COVID-19. The table came from immunoSEQ multiplex PCR; TCRdb's copy has only in-frame clones and leaves some out. The data show about 140,000 clones, approximately 80% seen once. Sequenced input: PBMCs or T cells enriched from blood (not recorded which). The source is a woman between 18 and 30 years old who had been exposed to COVID-19.

This chain uses TRBV6-2 or TRBV6-3 with TRBJ1-2; 7 positions match TRBD1. The J segment lost 4 bases and the V segment lost 4 bases, leaving 6 bases of the junction unmatched. This CDR3 has 14 amino acids. Germline CDR1 and CDR2: MNHEY and SVGEGT. The CDR3 protein is CASSSWTGLYGYTF. As DNA, the CDR3 is TGTGCCAGCAGTTCGTGGACAGGACTCTATGGCTACACCTTC.

This chain links TRBV10-2 with TRBJ2-1; D not resolved. With 7 bases removed from V and 3 bases from J, the gap between germline ends came to 10 bases. This CDR3 is 13 amino acids long. Germline assignment: CDR1 WSHSY and CDR2 SAAADI. The CDR3 DNA reads as TGCGCCAGCATGGCCACCCTCTACAATGAGCAGTTCTTC. Protein: CASMATLYNEQFF.

V and J are TRBV30 and TRBJ1-2; TRBD1 aligns across 7 bases. The germline CDR1 and CDR2 sequences are GTSNPN and SVGIG (reference sequence). The CDR3 loop spans 15 amino acids. Unmatched junction bases numbered 10, after V lost 5 bases and J lost 1 base. CDR3 coding DNA: TGTGCCTGGGCTAACTCGGGACAGCATAACTATGGCTACACCTTC. Amino acid sequence: CAWANSGQHNYGYTF.

This clone was seen a single time. The chain carries TRBV6-2 or TRBV6-3 and TRBJ1-1; D might be TRBD1 (5 bases). Trimming removed 2 bases at V and 4 bases at J, with 17 bases between. This CDR3 comprises 16 residues. In germline, CDR1 is MNHEY, CDR2 SVGEGT. CDR3 in DNA: TGTGCCAGCAGTTACAGGCAGGGCCAACTTCTCACTGAAGCTTTCTTT. Its translation is CASSYRQGQLLTEAFF.

The CDR3 DNA follows: TGTGCCACCAGTGACATGGACGGGGGATCAGATACGCAGTATTTT. Its protein product is CATSDMDGGSDTQYF. The chain couples TRBV24-1 to TRBJ2-3; a weak D match, TRBD2 (6 bases). CDR1 and CDR2 from the germline V gene are KGHDR and SFDVKD. This CDR3 spans 15 amino acids. Trimming stripped 4 bases from V and 4 bases from J, with 14 bases between.

To note about this clone: This same CDR3 is encoded by further DNA sequences in the sample. The chain recombines TRBV28 with TRBJ2-5; 7 bases align to TRBD2. Germline V gene sequence: CDR1 MDHEN, CDR2 SYDVKM. Unmatched junction bases numbered 0, after V lost 3 bases and J lost 2 bases. CDR3 length equals 13 residues. The chain's CDR3 is CASSLRGQETQYF. CDR3 nucleotide sequence: TGTGCCAGCAGTTTGCGGGGGCAAGAGACCCAGTACTTC.

The sample holds one count of this clone. CDR3 sequence (DNA): TGTGCCAGCAGTTTATCGACAGGTCTGGGGTACGAGCAGTACTTC. This encodes CASSLSTGLGYEQYF. The genes are TRBV27 and TRBJ2-7; possible D gene TRBD1, 6 bases. CDR3 length: 15 amino acids. Germline CDR1 and CDR2: MNHEY and SMNVEV (reference sequence). V lost 0 bases and J lost 4, with 13 bases in between.

The chain joins TRBV5-1 to TRBJ2-4; TRBD1 matches 9 bases. Germline V gene data show CDR1 as SGHRS and CDR2 as YFSETQ. Trimming removed 1 base from V and 8 bases from J; junction bases left unmatched: 4. The CDR3 runs to 14 residues. DNA for the CDR3: TGCGCCAGCAGCTTGTCGGGACAGGGCCACATTCAGTACTTC. This translates into CASSLSGQGHIQYF.

The genes are TRBV30 and TRBJ1-2; 7 nucleotides align to TRBD1. The CDR3 is 13 amino acids. Trimming cost V 1 base and J 4 bases; bases outside gene matches: 3. Germline V gives CDR1 GTSNPN, CDR2 SVGIG (reference sequence). The chain's CDR3 is CAWSDRGSYGYTF. CDR3 sequence (DNA): TGTGCCTGGAGTGACAGGGGCAGCTATGGCTACACCTTC.

This sequence joins TRBV11-2 and TRBJ1-4; D might be TRBD1 (6 bases). The germline V gene encodes CDR1 SGHAT and CDR2 FQNNGV. The CDR3 is 15 residues long. V was cut by 0 bases and J by 8 bases, with 13 bases left in between. This chain's CDR3 is CASSLDPRQGEKLFF. CDR3 DNA sequence: TGTGCCAGCAGCTTAGATCCCCGGCAGGGGGAAAAACTGTTTTTT.

The genes are TRBV30 and TRBJ2-1, with 7 positions matching TRBD2. From germline, CDR1 is GTSNPN and CDR2 SVGIG (reference sequence). Germline trimming cut 4 bases from V and 3 bases from J; bases unmatched to any gene: 6. This CDR3 has 14 amino acids. DNA of the CDR3: TGTGCCTGGAAGCGGGGTGGGATCTACAATGAGCAGTTCTTC. Amino acid sequence: CAWKRGGIYNEQFF.

The chain employs TRBV24-1 and TRBJ2-1, with 10 positions matching TRBD1. The germline gives CDR1 KGHDR, CDR2 SFDVKD. CDR3 length: 15 amino acids. The V segment lost 3 bases and the J segment 7 bases; nucleotides outside the gene matches: 5. CDR3 in DNA: TGTGCCACCAGTGATCCGGGACAGGGGATTAATGAGCAGTTCTTC. Translated, it gives CATSDPGQGINEQFF.

The rearrangement links TRBV28 to TRBJ1-5; 7 nucleotides align to TRBD1. The CDR3 is 16 amino acids. V was clipped by 4 bases and J by 0 bases; unmatched bases: 6. Germline V lookup: CDR1 MDHEN, CDR2 SYDVKM. CDR3 residues: CASSSPGQYSNQPQHF. CDR3 in DNA: TGTGCCAGCAGTTCTCCGGGACAGTATAGCAATCAGCCCCAGCATTTT.

The rearrangement links TRBV7-2 to TRBJ2-2; 9 positions match TRBD2. Germline CDR1 reads SGHTA; CDR2 reads FQGNSA. The V gene end was trimmed by 2 bases and the J gene end by 3 bases; junction bases not matched to a gene: 4. The CDR3 is made up of 16 amino acids. This CDR3 is CASSLRGRAYTGELFF. The CDR3 nucleotides are TGTGCCAGCAGCTTACGCGGGAGGGCCTACACCGGGGAGCTGTTTTTT. The complete variable domain, with remaining parts taken from reference TRBV7-2 and TRBJ2-2, reads GAGVSQSPSNKVTEKGKDVELRCDPISGHTALYWYRQSLGQGLEFLIYFQGNSAPDKSGLPSDRFSAERTGGSVSTLTIQRTQQEDSAVYLCASSLRGRAYTGELFFGEGSRLTVL.

The V gene is TRBV18, the J gene TRBJ2-3, with 10 bases that match TRBD2. V shed 4 bases, J shed 2 bases, and the junction held 6 bases outside the gene matches. The germline gives CDR1 KGHSH, CDR2 LQKENI. CDR3 size: 16 residues. CDR3 sequence reads: CASSQSSGSPTDTQYF. The CDR3 region has the DNA TGTGCCAGCTCACAGTCTAGCGGGAGCCCCACAGATACGCAGTATTTT.

The rearrangement uses TRBV9 and TRBJ1-2; D perhaps matches TRBD1 (6 bases). The CDR3 extends over 15 amino acids. The V gene lost 3 bases and the J gene lost 7 bases, with 19 bases spanning the gap. Per the germline V gene, CDR1 is SGDLS and CDR2 is YYNGEE. CDR3 sequence: CASSAHHDPRGGYTF. The CDR3 coding sequence is TGTGCCAGCAGCGCCCACCACGACCCCAGGGGTGGCTACACCTTC.

V is TRBV24-1 and J is TRBJ2-1; 9 bases align to TRBD1. The CDR3 extends over 16 amino acids. Germline-derived CDR1 and CDR2 are KGHDR and SFDVKD. Trimming cost V 4 bases and J 1 base; bases outside gene matches: 4. CDR3 region: CATSDSGTGSYNEQFF. Here the CDR3 DNA reads TGTGCCACCAGTGACTCCGGGACAGGGTCCTACAATGAGCAGTTCTTC.

V usage is TRBV5-1 and J usage is TRBJ1-3; D is possibly TRBD1 (5 bases). Trimming took off 0 bases at V and 2 bases at J, with 12 bases between the two ends. CDR1 SGHRS and CDR2 YFSETQ come from the germline V gene. This CDR3 is 16 amino acids long. The CDR3 here is CASSLVGGLAGNTIYF. CDR3 DNA: TGCGCCAGCAGCTTGGTGGGGGGACTGGCTGGAAACACCATATATTTT.

The rearrangement uses TRBV30 and TRBJ1-4; D is uncertain. CDR1 and CDR2 (germline): GTSNPN, SVGIG (reference sequence). CDR3 length equals 13 residues. Trimming stripped 2 bases from V and 4 bases from J, with 8 bases between. CDR3 DNA: TGTGCCTGGAGTATGACTGATAATGAAAAACTGTTTTTT. Amino acid sequence: CAWSMTDNEKLFF. The full variable domain, in which reference TRBV30 and TRBJ1-4 provide the parts outside the CDR3, is SQTIHQWPATLVQPVGSPLSLECTVEGTSNPNLYWYRQAAGRGLQLLFYSVGIGQISSEVPQNLSASRPQDRQFILSSKKLLLSDSGFYLCAWSMTDNEKLFFGSGTQLSVL.

The chain has TRBV29-1 and TRBJ2-3, with TRBD2 matching 8 bases. The J segment lost 1 base and the V segment lost 0 bases, leaving 6 bases of the junction unmatched. The germline V gene has CDR1 SQVTM and CDR2 ANQGSEA. CDR3 length equals 16 residues. DNA of the CDR3: TGCAGCGTTGAAGATCGGCTAGCGGGTCGCACAGATACGCAGTATTTT. Its protein is CSVEDRLAGRTDTQYF.

This clone was seen just once. The chain employs TRBV27 and TRBJ1-2; 7 bases agree with TRBD1. The CDR3 is made up of 14 amino acids. Germline V gene lookup returns CDR1 MNHEY and CDR2 SMNVEV (reference sequence). With V trimmed by 5 bases and J by 7 bases, 10 bases remained unmatched. The CDR3 loop is CASSTATGNPGYTF. CDR3 DNA: TGTGCCAGCAGTACCGCGACAGGGAATCCTGGCTACACCTTC.

This clone occurred once. The rearrangement joins TRBV9 to TRBJ2-1; TRBD2 agrees at 9 bases. The CDR3 loop spans 16 amino acids. The V gene's germline CDR1 is SGDLS and CDR2 YYNGEE. After removal of 0 bases from V and 6 bases from J, the junction contained 7 bases not matched to a gene. CDR3 region: CASSVVGTSSPNEQFF. The CDR3 bases are TGTGCCAGCAGCGTAGTAGGGACTAGCAGTCCCAATGAGCAGTTCTTC.

This clone was picked up a small number of times. This chain links TRBV4-3 with TRBJ1-5; D might be TRBD1 (6 bases). Germline V gene data show CDR1 as LGHNA and CDR2 as YSLEER. The length of the CDR3 is 15 residues. Trimming pared 4 bases from V and 4 bases from J, leaving 14 bases between. The CDR3 nucleotides read TGCGCCAGCAGCCCCGGGACATTTGGGAATCAGCCCCAGCATTTT. Translation gives CASSPGTFGNQPQHF.

The V call is TRBV7-2, the J call TRBJ1-5; D remains ambiguous. CDR1 is SGHTA, CDR2 FQGNSA, per germline. V lost 0 bases and J lost 6, with 12 bases in between. The CDR3 runs 15 residues. The CDR3 loop reads CASSLATGSGQPQHF. In nucleotides, the CDR3 is TGTGCCAGCAGCTTAGCCACGGGTAGCGGTCAGCCCCAGCATTTT.

V gene TRBV5-8 combines with J gene TRBJ1-2, with 8 bases that match TRBD1. The CDR3 has 13 residues. The J segment lost 4 bases and the V segment lost 5 bases, leaving 4 bases of the junction unmatched. Germline V lookup: CDR1 SGHTS, CDR2 YDEGEE. The CDR3 here is CASRRTGLYGYTF. The CDR3 DNA is TGTGCCAGCAGGAGGACAGGGCTCTATGGCTACACCTTC.

This chain joins TRBV5-8 and TRBJ2-7; possible D gene TRBD2, 5 bases. The V end was cut by 4 bases, the J end by 11 bases, with 16 bases between. Looked up from germline, CDR1 is SGHTS and CDR2 is YDEGEE. The CDR3 sequence is 12 residues long. The chain's CDR3 is CASSRPPSGEYF. The CDR3 DNA reads as TGTGCCAGCAGCCGACCGCCGTCCGGGGAGTACTTC.